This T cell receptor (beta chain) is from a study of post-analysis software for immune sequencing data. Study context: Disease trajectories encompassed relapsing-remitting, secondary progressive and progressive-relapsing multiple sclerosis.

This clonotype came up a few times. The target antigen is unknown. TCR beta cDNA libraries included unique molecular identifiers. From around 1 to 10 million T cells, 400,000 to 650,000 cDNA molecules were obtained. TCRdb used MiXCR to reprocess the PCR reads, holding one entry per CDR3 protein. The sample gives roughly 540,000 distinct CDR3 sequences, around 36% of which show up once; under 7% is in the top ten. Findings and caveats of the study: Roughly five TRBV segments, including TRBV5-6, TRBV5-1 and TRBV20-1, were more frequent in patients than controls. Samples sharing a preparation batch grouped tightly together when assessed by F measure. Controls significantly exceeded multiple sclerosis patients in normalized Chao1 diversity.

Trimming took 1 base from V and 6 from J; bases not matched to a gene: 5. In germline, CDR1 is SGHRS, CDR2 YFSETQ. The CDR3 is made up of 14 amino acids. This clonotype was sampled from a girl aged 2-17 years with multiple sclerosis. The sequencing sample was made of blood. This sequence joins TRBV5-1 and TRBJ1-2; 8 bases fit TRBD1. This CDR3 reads CASSLRTGGNGYTF. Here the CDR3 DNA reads TGCGCCAGCAGCTTGCGAACAGGGGGGAATGGCTACACCTTC.